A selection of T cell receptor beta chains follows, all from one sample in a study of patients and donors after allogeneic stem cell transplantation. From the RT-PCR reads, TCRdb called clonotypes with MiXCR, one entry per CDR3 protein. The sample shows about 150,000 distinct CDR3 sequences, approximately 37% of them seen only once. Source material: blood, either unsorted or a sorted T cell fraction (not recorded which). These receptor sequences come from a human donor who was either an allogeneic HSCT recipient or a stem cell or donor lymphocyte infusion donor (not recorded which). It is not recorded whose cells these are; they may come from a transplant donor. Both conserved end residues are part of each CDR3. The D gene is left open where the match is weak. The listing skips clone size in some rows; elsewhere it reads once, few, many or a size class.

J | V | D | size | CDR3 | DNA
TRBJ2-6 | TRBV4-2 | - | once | CASSQERSGANVLTF | TGTGCCAGCAGCCAAGAAAGATCGGGGGCCAACGTCCTGACTTTC
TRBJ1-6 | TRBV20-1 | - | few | CSAPRDTNSPLHF | TGCAGTGCCCCCCGAGACACAAATTCACCCCTCCACTTT
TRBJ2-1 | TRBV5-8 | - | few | CASSSTVANEQFF | TGTGCCAGCAGCTCGACTGTTGCTAATGAGCAGTTCTTC
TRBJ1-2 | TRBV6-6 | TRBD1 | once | CASRGDRANYGYTF | TGTGCCAGCAGAGGGGACAGAGCTAACTATGGCTACACCTTC
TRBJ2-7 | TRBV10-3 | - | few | CAISEGTQGKQYF | TGTGCCATCAGTGAGGGGACCCAGGGAAAGCAGTACTTC
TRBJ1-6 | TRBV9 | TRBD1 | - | CASSVAVGQGDYSPLHF | TGTGCCAGCAGCGTAGCAGTGGGACAGGGAGATTATTCACCCCTCCACTTT
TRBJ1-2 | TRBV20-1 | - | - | CSASLLRDYGYTF | TGCAGTGCTAGCCTCCTCCGGGACTATGGCTACACCTTC
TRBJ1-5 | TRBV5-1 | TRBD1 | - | CASSPGQGANRNQPQHF | TGCGCCAGCAGCCCGGGACAGGGGGCAAATCGGAATCAGCCCCAGCATTTT
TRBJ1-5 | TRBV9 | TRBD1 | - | CASSPSAQTGDQPQHF | TGTGCCAGCAGCCCCTCGGCCCAAACAGGGGATCAGCCCCAGCATTTT
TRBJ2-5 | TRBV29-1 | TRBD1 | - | CSVAGTASQETQYF | TGCAGCGTTGCCGGGACAGCCTCACAAGAGACCCAGTACTTC
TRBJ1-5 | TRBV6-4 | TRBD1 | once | CASSAYPGQPYSNQPQHF | TGTGCCAGCAGTGCCTATCCGGGACAGCCGTATAGCAATCAGCCCCAGCATTTT
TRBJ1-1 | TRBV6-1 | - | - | CASSEMKGAYTEAFF | TGTGCCAGCAGTGAAATGAAAGGGGCTTACACTGAAGCTTTCTTT
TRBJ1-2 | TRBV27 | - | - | CASSPDTGNYGYTF | TGTGCCAGCAGCCCCGACACTGGAAACTATGGCTACACCTTC
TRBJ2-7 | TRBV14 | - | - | CASSQDYGDHEQYF | TGTGCCAGCAGCCAAGATTACGGGGACCACGAGCAGTACTTC
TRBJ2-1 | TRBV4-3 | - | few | CASSQGPRRSYNEQFF | TGCGCCAGCAGCCAGGGGCCCCGGCGGTCCTACAATGAGCAGTTCTTC
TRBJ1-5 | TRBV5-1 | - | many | CASSLDGVSNQPQHF | TGCGCCAGCAGCTTGGATGGGGTTAGCAATCAGCCCCAGCATTTT
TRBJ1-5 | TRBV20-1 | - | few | CSARSGRPNQPQHF | TGCAGTGCTAGATCAGGGCGCCCGAATCAGCCCCAGCATTTT
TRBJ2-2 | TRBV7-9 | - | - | CASNGLIATGELFF | TGTGCCAGCAACGGACTTATAGCCACCGGGGAGCTGTTTTTT
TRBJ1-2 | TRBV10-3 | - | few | CAISVGEGTAYGYTF | TGTGCCATCAGTGTTGGCGAGGGGACTGCATATGGCTACACCTTC
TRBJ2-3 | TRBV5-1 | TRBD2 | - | CASSLGLAMLTDTQYF | TGCGCCAGCAGCTTGGGACTAGCCATGCTCACAGATACGCAGTATTTT
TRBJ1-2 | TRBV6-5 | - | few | CASSYGGSDYGYTF | TGTGCCAGCAGTTATGGGGGCTCGGACTATGGCTACACCTTC
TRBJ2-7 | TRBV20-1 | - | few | CSARATGEQYF | TGCAGTGCCAGGGCCACCGGCGAGCAGTACTTC
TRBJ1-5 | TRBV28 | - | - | CASSARFGWGNQPQHF | TGTGCCAGCAGTGCCCGATTTGGATGGGGGAATCAGCCCCAGCATTTT
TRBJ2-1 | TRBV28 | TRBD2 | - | CASSLSSGGASYNEQFF | TGTGCCAGCAGTTTATCTAGCGGGGGGGCCTCGTACAATGAGCAGTTCTTC
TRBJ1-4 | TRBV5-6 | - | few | CASSWGTPGEKLFF | TGTGCCAGCAGCTGGGGGACTCCTGGAGAAAAACTGTTTTTT
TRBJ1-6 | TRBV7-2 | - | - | CASLGAINSPLHF | TGTGCCAGCTTGGGGGCAATAAATTCACCCCTCCACTTT
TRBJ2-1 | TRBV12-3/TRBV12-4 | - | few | CASSHRVVEQGYNEQFF | TGTGCCAGCAGCCATCGTGTCGTGGAACAAGGATACAATGAGCAGTTCTTC
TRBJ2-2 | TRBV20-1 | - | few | CSAREGLTESTGELFF | TGCAGTGCTAGGGAGGGGCTTACTGAGAGCACCGGGGAGCTGTTTTTT